This TCR beta chain was captured by sequencing in a study of blood T cell repertoires in COVID-19. As for the study in general: The study drew acute and convalescent COVID-19 samples from the United States, Italy and Spain.

There are 15 residues in the CDR3. Germline V lookup: CDR1 SGDLS, CDR2 YYNGEE. V was clipped by 0 bases and J by 2 bases; unmatched bases: 4. Seattle researchers signed up patients amid active infection and tracked them longitudinally. Study processing details: For nucleated cells, counts were estimated from reference gene primer amplification. The assay was immunoSEQ multiplex PCR, and TCRdb's table has in-frame clones only and misses some. V and J calls and clone size are given by that table; D and trimming were obtained from the DNA. The sample has 300,000 to 350,000 clones, roughly 90% seen once. The sample consisted of peripheral blood. This chain joins TRBV9 and TRBJ1-2, with TRBD1 matching over 7 bases. The receptor comes from a woman aged 55-69 years with COVID-19, enrolled during active disease. CDR3 in DNA: TGTGCCAGCAGCGTAGGGTGGACAGGCAACTATGGCTACACCTTC. This gives the protein CASSVGWTGNYGYTF.